This T cell receptor beta chain was retrieved from a study of blood T cells in healthy people across ages. Per germline, CDR1 SEHNR and CDR2 FQNEAQ (reference sequence). V was clipped by 3 bases and J by 0 bases; unmatched bases: 11. The length of the CDR3 is 18 residues. The authors extracted at least 5.5 micrograms of total RNA per sample. The authors ran a second PCR of roughly 7 to 11 cycles using a sample-barcoded 5' primer and a J-beta primer mix. TCRdb called the 5' RACE reads again in MiXCR, with one record for every CDR3 protein. The repertoire has 780,000 or so distinct CDR3 sequences, around three fifths of them found once; the top ten carry more than 25%.

Source material: blood. This TCR was sampled from a man in his forties in good health. The rearrangement joins TRBV7-9 to TRBJ1-5; the match to TRBD1 covers 7 bases. The CDR3 here is CASSFGTDRKYSNQPQHF. In DNA form, the CDR3 reads TGTGCCAGCAGCTTTGGGACAGATCGAAAATATAGCAATCAGCCCCAGCATTTT.